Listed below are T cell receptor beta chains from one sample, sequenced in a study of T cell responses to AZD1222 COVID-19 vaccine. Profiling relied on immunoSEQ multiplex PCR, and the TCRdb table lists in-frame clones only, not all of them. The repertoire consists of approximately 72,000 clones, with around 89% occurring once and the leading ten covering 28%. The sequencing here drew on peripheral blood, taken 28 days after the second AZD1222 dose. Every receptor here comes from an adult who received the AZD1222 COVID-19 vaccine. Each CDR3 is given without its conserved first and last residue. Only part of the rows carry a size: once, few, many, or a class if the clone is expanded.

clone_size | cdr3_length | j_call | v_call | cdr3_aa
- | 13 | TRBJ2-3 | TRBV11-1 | ASSASRSSTDTQY
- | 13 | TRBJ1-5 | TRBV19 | ASSGQLYSNQPQH
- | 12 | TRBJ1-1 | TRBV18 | ASSPPQGNTEAF
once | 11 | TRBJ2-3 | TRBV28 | ASQTGTTDTQY
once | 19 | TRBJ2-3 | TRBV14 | ASSQEMGSGRLRASTDTQY
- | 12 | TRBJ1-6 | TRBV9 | ASSVVGGEDTLH
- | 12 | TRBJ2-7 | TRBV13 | ASSLNIVYNEQY
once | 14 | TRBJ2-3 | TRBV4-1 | ASSRRETSGTDTQY
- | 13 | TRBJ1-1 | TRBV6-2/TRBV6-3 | ASSYQGLFYTEAF
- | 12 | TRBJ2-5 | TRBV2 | ASSEEGWQETQY
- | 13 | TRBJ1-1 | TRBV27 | ASSLSPGGNTEAF
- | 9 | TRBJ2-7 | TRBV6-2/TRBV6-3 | ASSYQRLPY
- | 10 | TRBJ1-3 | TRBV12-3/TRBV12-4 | ASSFEGNTIY
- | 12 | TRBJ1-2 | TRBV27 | ASSFSRGSYGYT
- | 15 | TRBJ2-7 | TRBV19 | ASSIAPGAFSPYEQY
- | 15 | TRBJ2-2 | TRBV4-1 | ASSQGTSGRGTGELF
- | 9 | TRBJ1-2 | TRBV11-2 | ASSSGYGYT
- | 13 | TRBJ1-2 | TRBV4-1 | ASSQGQGHLYGYT
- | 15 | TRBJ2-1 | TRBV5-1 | ASSDRSGPSGNNEQF
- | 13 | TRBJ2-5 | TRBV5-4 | ASSSVGLSQETQY
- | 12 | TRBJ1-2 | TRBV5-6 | ASSLQVPNYGYT
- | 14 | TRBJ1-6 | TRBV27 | ASSPVTGLNNSPLH
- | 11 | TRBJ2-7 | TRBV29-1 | SVVRIEGDEQY
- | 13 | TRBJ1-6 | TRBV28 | ASSAQEYYNSPLH
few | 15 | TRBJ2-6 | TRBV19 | ASRVGQGASGANVLT
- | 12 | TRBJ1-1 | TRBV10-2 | ASSDREMNTEAF
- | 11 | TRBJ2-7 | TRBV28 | ASSYRPRYEQY
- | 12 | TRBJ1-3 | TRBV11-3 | ASSPGPIGNTIY
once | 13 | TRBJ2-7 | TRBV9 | ASSVASGRAYEQY
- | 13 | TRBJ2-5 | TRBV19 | ASSIPGTDKETQY
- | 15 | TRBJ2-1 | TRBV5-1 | ASSLWSGGSSYNEQF
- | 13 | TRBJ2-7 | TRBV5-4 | ASSDGTSGSYEQY
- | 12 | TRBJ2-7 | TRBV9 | ASPCSAGPYEQY
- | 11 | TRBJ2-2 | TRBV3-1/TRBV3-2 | ASSPLGAGELF
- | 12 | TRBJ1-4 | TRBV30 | AWRNIATNEKLF
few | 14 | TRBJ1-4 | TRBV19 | ASSMQGTARNEKLF
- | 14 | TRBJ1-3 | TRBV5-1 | ASSLGRRLSGNTIY
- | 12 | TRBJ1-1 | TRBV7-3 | ASSLMAENTEAF
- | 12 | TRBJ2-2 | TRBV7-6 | ASSLQGNTGELF
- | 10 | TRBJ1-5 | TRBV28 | ATTDRDQPQH
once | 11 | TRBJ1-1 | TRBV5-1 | ASTLQGRGEAF
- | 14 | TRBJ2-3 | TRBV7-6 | ASSLQRLAGLSTQY
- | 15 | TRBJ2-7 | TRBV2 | ASSEMNNWRGTYEQY
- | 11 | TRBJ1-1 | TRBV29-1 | SVAGQGNTEAF
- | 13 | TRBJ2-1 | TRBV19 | ASSKAGTPYNEQF
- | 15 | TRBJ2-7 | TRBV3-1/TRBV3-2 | ASSPKPTARETYEQY
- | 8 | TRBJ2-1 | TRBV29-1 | SVVSGEQF
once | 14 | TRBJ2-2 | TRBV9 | ASSVGVAGVTGELF
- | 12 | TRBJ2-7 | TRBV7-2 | ASSLVPESYEQY
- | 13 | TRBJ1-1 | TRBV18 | ASSIDRDSNTEAF
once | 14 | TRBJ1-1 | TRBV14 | ASSQVGATLPSEAF
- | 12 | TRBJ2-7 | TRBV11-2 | ASSLGRGVYEQY
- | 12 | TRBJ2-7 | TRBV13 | ASSPLTSPHEQY
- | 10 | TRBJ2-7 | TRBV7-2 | ASSGLAQEQY
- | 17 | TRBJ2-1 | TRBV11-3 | ASSSLYPPSGTGEGEQF
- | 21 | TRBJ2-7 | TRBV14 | ASSQDRLGEFGTSGSGSYEQY
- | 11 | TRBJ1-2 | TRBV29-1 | SVLGYGEYGYT